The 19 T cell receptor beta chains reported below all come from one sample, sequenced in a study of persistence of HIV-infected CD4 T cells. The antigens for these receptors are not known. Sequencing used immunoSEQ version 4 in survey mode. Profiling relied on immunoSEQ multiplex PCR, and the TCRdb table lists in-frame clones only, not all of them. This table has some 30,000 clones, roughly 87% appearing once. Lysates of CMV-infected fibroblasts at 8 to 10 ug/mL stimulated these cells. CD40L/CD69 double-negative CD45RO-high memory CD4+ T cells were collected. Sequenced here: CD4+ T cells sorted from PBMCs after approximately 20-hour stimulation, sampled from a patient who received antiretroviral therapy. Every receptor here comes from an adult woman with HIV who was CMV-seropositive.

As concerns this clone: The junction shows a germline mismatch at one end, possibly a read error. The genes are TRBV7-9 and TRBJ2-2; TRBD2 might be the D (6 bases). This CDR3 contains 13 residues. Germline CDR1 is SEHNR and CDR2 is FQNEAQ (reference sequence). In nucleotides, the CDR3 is TGCTGCAGCGGGCCGACGAACACCGGGGAGCTGTTTTTT. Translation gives CCSGPTNTGELFF.

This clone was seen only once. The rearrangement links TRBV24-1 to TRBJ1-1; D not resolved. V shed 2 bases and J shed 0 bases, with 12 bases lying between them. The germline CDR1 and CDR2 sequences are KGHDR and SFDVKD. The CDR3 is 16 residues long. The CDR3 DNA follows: TGTGCCACCAGTGATTGCGGACGCCCCATGAACACTGAAGCTTTCTTT. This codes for CATSDCGRPMNTEAFF.

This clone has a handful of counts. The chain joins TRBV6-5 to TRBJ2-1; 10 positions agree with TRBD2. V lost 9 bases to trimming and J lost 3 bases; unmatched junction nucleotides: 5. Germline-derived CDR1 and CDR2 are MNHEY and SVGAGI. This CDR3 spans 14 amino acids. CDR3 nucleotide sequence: TGTGCCAGTCAATTAGCGGGGGGCTACAATGAGCAGTTCTTC. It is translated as CASQLAGGYNEQFF.

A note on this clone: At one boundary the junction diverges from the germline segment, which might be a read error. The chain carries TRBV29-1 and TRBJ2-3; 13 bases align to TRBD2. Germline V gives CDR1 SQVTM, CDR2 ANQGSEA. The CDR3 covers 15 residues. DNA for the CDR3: TGCAGCGTAGAAGGGACTAGCGGGGAACTAGATACGCAGTATTTT. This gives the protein CSVEGTSGELDTQYF.

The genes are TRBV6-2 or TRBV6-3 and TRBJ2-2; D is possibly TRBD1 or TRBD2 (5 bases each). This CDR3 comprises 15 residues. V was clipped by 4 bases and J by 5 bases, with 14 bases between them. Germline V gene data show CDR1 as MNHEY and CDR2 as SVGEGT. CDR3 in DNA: TGTGCCAGCAGTTCGGGTATCGGGGCGACCGGGGAGCTGTTTTTT. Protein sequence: CASSSGIGATGELFF.

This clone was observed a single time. The CDR3 loop is CASSGGVVTDTQYF. The CDR3 DNA sequence: TGTGCCAGCAGCGGGGGGGTAGTAACGGATACGCAGTATTTT. The chain uses TRBV2 and TRBJ2-3, with TRBD2 matching 8 bases. Trimming at V came to 6 bases and at J to 6 bases, leaving 8 bases not matched to a gene. The CDR3 contains 14 residues. Germline V CDR1 and CDR2: SNHLY, FYNNEI.

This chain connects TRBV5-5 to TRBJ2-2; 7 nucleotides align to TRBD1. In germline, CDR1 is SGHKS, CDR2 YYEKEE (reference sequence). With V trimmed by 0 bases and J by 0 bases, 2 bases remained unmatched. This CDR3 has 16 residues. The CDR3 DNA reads TGTGCCAGCAGCTTGGAAGGGACAGCGAACACCGGGGAGCTGTTTTTT. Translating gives CASSLEGTANTGELFF.

CDR3 DNA sequence: TGTGCCAGCAGCTTCCTACTCTCGACAGGGGGAGGCTACACCTTC. Translation: CASSFLLSTGGGYTF. The chain carries TRBV7-2 and TRBJ1-2, with 9 bases lining up with TRBD1. Germline V gives CDR1 SGHTA, CDR2 FQGNSA. V lost 3 bases, J lost 8 bases, and 10 bases stayed unmatched. This CDR3 spans 15 amino acids.

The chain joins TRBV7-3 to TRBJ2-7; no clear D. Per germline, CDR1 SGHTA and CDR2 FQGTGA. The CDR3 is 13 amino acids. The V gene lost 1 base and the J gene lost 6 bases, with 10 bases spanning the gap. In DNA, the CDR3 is TGTGCCAGCAGCTTAATGAGGATTAGCGAGCAGTACTTC. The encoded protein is CASSLMRISEQYF.

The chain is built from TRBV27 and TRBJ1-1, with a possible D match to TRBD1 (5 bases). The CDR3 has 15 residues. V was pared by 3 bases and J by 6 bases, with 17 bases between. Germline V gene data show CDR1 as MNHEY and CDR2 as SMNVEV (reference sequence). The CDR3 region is CASSFAGAPGAEAFF. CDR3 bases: TGTGCCAGCAGTTTTGCCGGGGCCCCTGGCGCTGAAGCTTTCTTT.

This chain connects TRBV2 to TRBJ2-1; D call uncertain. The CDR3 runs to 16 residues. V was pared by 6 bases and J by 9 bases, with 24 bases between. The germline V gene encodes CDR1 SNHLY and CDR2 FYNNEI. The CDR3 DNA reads TGTGCCAGCAGGGGTCAGCCCGCTTTGGGATTTATTGAGCAGTTCTTC. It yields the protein CASRGQPALGFIEQFF.

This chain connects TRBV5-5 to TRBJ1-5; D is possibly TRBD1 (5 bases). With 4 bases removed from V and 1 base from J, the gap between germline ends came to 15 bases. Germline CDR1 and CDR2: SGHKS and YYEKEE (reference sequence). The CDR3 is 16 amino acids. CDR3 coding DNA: TGTGCCAGCAGCCAGAATTTGGGGGTAAGCAATCAGCCCCAGCATTTT. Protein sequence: CASSQNLGVSNQPQHF.

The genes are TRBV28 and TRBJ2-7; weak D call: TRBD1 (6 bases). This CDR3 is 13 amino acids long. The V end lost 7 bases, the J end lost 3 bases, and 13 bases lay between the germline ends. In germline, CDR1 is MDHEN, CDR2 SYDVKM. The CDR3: CASIEGVGYEQYF. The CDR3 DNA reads TGTGCCAGCATAGAGGGGGTCGGCTACGAGCAGTACTTC.

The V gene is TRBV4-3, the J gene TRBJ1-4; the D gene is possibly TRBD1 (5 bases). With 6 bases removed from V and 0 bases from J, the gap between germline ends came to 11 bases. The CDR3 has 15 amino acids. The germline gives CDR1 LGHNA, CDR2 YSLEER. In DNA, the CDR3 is TGCGCCAGCAGGGTGACAGCCACAACTAATGAAAAACTGTTTTTT. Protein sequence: CASRVTATTNEKLFF.

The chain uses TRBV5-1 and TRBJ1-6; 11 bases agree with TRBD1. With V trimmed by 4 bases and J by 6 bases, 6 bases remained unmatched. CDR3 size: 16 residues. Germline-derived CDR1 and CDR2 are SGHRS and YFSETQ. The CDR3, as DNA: TGCGCCAGCAGCCCAGGACAGGGGGCCTTTAATTCACCCCTCCACTTT. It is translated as CASSPGQGAFNSPLHF.

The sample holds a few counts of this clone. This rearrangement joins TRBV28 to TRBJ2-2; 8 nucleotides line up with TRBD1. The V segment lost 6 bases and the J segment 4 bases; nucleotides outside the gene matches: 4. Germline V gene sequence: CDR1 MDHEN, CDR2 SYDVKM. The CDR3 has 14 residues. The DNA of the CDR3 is TGTGCCAGCAGGCAGGGGGCTATCACCGGGGAGCTGTTTTTT. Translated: CASRQGAITGELFF.

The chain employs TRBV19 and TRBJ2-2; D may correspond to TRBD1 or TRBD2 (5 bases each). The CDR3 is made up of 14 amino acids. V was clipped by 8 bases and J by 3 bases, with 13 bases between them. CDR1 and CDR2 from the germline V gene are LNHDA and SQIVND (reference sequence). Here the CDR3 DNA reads TGTGCCAGTCATAGGCTGGGGGACACCGGGGAGCTGTTTTTT. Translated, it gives CASHRLGDTGELFF.

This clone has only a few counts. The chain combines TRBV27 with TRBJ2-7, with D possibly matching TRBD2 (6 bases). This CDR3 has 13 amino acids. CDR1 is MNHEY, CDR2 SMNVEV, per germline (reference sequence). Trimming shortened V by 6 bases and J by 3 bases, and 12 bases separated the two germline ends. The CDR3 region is CASRRGGFYEQYF. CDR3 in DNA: TGTGCCAGCAGACGAGGAGGGTTCTACGAGCAGTACTTC.

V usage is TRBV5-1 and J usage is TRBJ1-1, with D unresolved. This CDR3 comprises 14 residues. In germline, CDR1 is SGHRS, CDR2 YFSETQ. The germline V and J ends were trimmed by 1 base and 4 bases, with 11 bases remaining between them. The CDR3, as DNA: TGCGCCAGCAGCTTGAGGATCCAAGGCACTGAAGCTTTCTTT. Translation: CASSLRIQGTEAFF.